Listed here are 21 T cell receptor beta chains from one sample, sequenced in a study of T cells in Graves' hyperthyroidism and ophthalmopathy. TCR beta CDR3 regions were amplified from RNA transcripts. Researchers ran a first-round RT-PCR on the TCR CDR3 using the HTBI primer set. TCRdb fed the multiplex PCR reads into MiXCR, producing one record per CDR3 protein. The sample carries roughly 750,000 distinct CDR3 sequences, approximately 16% recorded once. The material sequenced was blood. These receptors were obtained from a man aged 18-30 years with Graves' hyperthyroidism.

The CDR3 DNA follows: TGCGCCAGCAGCCAAGGACAGGGGGCGGATACGCAGTATTTT. Translation: CASSQGQGADTQYF. The V gene is TRBV5-1, the J gene TRBJ2-3; 11 nucleotides match TRBD1. V was clipped by 4 bases and J by 6 bases; unmatched bases: 4. This CDR3 comprises 14 residues. Germline assignment: CDR1 SGHRS and CDR2 YFSETQ.

The chain has TRBV10-3 and TRBJ2-7; 7 bases line up with TRBD2. The CDR3 has 15 amino acids. Trimming at V came to 6 bases and at J to 1 base, leaving 9 bases not matched to a gene. The V gene's germline CDR1 is ENHRY and CDR2 SYGVKD. This CDR3 reads CAIRPSGPQSYEQYF. CDR3 bases: TGTGCCATCAGGCCTAGCGGCCCCCAATCCTACGAGCAGTACTTC.

Concerning this clonotype itself: This may stem from a read error, because a much larger clone lies one nucleotide away. The rearrangement joins TRBV11-2 to TRBJ2-2; 9 bases line up with TRBD1. The CDR3 sequence is 17 residues long. Germline lookup yields CDR1 SGHAT and CDR2 FQNNGV. The CDR3 loop reads CASSLALLDRGDGGLFF. In nucleotides, the CDR3 is TGTGCCAGCAGCTTAGCCCTTCTGGACAGGGGTGACGGGGGGCTGTTTTTT.

This clonotype was found many times. The V and J genes are TRBV7-2 and TRBJ2-5, with no clear D. The V gene lost 3 bases and the J gene lost 1 base, with 9 bases spanning the gap. Germline CDR1 is SGHTA and CDR2 is FQGNSA. This CDR3 is 14 amino acids long. The CDR3 nucleotides read TGTGCCAGCAGCTTTCAAGGCAGCCAAGAGACCCAGTACTTC. Translation: CASSFQGSQETQYF.

The V call is TRBV6-1, the J call TRBJ2-1, with unresolved D. Trimming took 10 bases from V and 1 from J, leaving 20 bases between them. CDR3 length: 16 residues. Germline V gives CDR1 MNHNS, CDR2 SASEGT. The CDR3 DNA reads TGTGCCATCAGCGCTACCAAAGGCCGATCCTACAATGAGCAGTTCTTC. This sequence encodes CAISATKGRSYNEQFF.

This clonotype was counted between two and nine times. The chain joins TRBV3-1 to TRBJ2-7; the match to TRBD1 covers 9 bases. The CDR3 consists of 15 residues. V gave up 2 bases and J gave up 2 bases; unmatched junction bases: 4. Per germline, CDR1 LGHDT and CDR2 YNNKEL (reference sequence). CDR3 region: CASSQSTGGTYEQYF. CDR3 nucleotides: TGTGCCAGCAGCCAATCCACAGGGGGCACCTACGAGCAGTACTTC.

This clonotype was observed a handful of times. This chain links TRBV7-3 with TRBJ2-1; 7 bases line up with TRBD1. The CDR3 length is 13 residues. V trimming: 5 bases; J trimming: 10 bases; junction bases outside the gene matches: 8. CDR1 SGHTA and CDR2 FQGTGA come from the germline V gene. CDR3 sequence reads: CASSTPGGVEQFF. CDR3 coding DNA: TGTGCCAGCAGCACCCCAGGGGGAGTGGAGCAGTTCTTC. Supplemented by reference TRBV7-3 and TRBJ2-1, the full variable domain reads GAGVSQTPSNKVTEKGKYVELRCDPISGHTALYWYRQSLGQGPEFLIYFQGTGAADDSGLPNDRFFAVRPEGSVSTLKIQRTERGDSAVYLCASSTPGGVEQFFGPGTRLTVL.

This clonotype showed up many times. CDR3 protein: CASSPRDGYEQYF. The CDR3 DNA follows: TGTGCCAGCAGCCCCCGGGACGGCTACGAGCAGTACTTC. The V call is TRBV18, the J call TRBJ2-7, with D perhaps TRBD1 or TRBD2 (5 bases each). The CDR3 runs 13 residues. Germline V CDR1 and CDR2: KGHSH, LQKENI. The ends were cut back, 8 bases at V and 3 bases at J, with 14 bases in the middle.

This sequence joins TRBV7-9 and TRBJ1-2; the D gene is possibly TRBD1 (6 bases). The CDR3 has 15 residues. The V gene lost 1 base and the J gene lost 0 bases, with 9 bases spanning the gap. Germline loops: CDR1 SEHNR, CDR2 FQNEAQ (reference sequence). The DNA of the CDR3 is TGTGCCAGCAGCTTAGTAAGGGGGGCTAACTATGGCTACACCTTC. Encoded protein: CASSLVRGANYGYTF.

In this sample, this clonotype turned up many times. The chain has TRBV13 and TRBJ1-1; D is uncertain. CDR3 length equals 15 residues. The V end lost 0 bases, the J end lost 2 bases, and 10 bases lay between the germline ends. The V gene's germline CDR1 is PRHDT and CDR2 FYEKMQ (reference sequence). DNA of the CDR3: TGTGCCAGCAGCTTAGGCCTAACCAGTAACACTGAAGCTTTCTTT. This codes for CASSLGLTSNTEAFF.

This clonotype appeared many times. The J gene is TRBJ1-5, the V gene TRBV6-2 or TRBV6-3; no clear D gene. Germline CDR1 is MNHEY and CDR2 is SVGEGT. The V end lost 8 bases, the J end lost 11 bases, and 25 bases lay between the germline ends. The CDR3 consists of 15 residues. The CDR3 DNA reads TGTGCCAGCGCCGTGGACCTTTTAGGGTTTATGTCCCAGCATTTT. Translated, it gives CASAVDLLGFMSQHF.

This clonotype was recorded at least ten times. The chain has TRBV2 and TRBJ2-7; 7 nucleotides match TRBD2. The germline gives CDR1 SNHLY, CDR2 FYNNEI. The trim removed 1 base at V and 1 base at J, leaving 4 bases unmatched. The CDR3 extends over 15 amino acids. The CDR3 sequence is CASSEGSGNSYEQYF. CDR3 bases: TGTGCCAGCAGTGAAGGGAGCGGGAATTCCTACGAGCAGTACTTC.

The chain carries TRBV5-8 and TRBJ2-5, with 12 positions matching TRBD2. V dropped 5 bases and J dropped 2; count of bases not matched to a gene: 4. The CDR3 contains 15 residues. Germline CDR1 and CDR2: SGHTS and YDEGEE. The CDR3: CASRFGLAGQETQYF. CDR3 DNA sequence: TGTGCCAGCAGATTCGGACTAGCGGGACAAGAGACCCAGTACTTC.

This clonotype has a count of ten or more. This chain joins TRBV12-3 or TRBV12-4 and TRBJ1-1, with 7 bases identical to TRBD1. V shed 6 bases and J 4 bases; nucleotides not matched to a gene: 5. The length of the CDR3 is 13 residues. In DNA form, the CDR3 reads TGTGCCAGCAGGCCGACAGGGAGCACTGAAGCTTTCTTT. Translated, it gives CASRPTGSTEAFF.

This clonotype was detected many times. The gene calls are TRBV12-3 or TRBV12-4 and TRBJ2-7, with D perhaps TRBD1 (5 bases). V gave up 3 bases and J gave up 4 bases, with 13 bases separating them. The CDR3 has 14 residues. The CDR3 DNA reads as TGTGCCAGCAGTTTGGGGCAGGAAAGGTACGAGCAGTACTTC. This encodes CASSLGQERYEQYF.

This clonotype was detected many times. The chain has TRBV11-1 and TRBJ2-1; the match to TRBD2 covers 13 bases. The ends lost 7 bases at V and 10 bases at J; junction bases unmatched: 7. Germline V gene data show CDR1 as SGHAT and CDR2 as FQDESV (reference sequence). This CDR3 region has 14 residues. CDR3 DNA: TGTGCCAGCAAAAGGACTAGCGGGAGTCACGAGCAGTTCTTC. Amino acids: CASKRTSGSHEQFF.

This clonotype was counted many times. This rearrangement joins TRBV7-9 to TRBJ2-1; 9 bases are a match to TRBD2. The germline V gene encodes CDR1 SEHNR and CDR2 FQNEAQ (reference sequence). The CDR3 consists of 18 residues. The V and J ends lost 1 base and 8 bases, in that order; junction bases with no gene match: 15. The CDR3 DNA sequence: TGTGCCAGCAGCTTAGGGCCACCGGGACTAGCAGGAGCAGATGAGCAGTTCTTC. Its translation: CASSLGPPGLAGADEQFF.

V gene TRBV2 combines with J gene TRBJ2-3; a weak D match, TRBD2 (5 bases). Germline V CDR1 and CDR2: SNHLY, FYNNEI. The germline V and J ends were trimmed by 6 bases and 5 bases, with 9 bases remaining between them. This CDR3 is built from 12 residues. CDR3 sequence (DNA): TGTGCCAGCAGGCCCAGCGGAGATACGCAGTATTTT. This codes for CASRPSGDTQYF.

The chain links TRBV20-1 to TRBJ1-3; D remains ambiguous. CDR3 size: 12 residues. With 5 bases removed from V and 3 bases from J, the gap between germline ends came to 8 bases. Looked up from germline, CDR1 is DFQATT and CDR2 is SNEGSKA (reference sequence). The CDR3 loop is CSAPGHGNTIYF. The CDR3 DNA reads TGCAGTGCTCCTGGGCATGGAAACACCATATATTTT.

This clonotype was seen more than once but under ten times. The CDR3 DNA follows: TGTGCCAGCAGCCCTCAATTAGCGGGAGTCGCCCACGAGCAGTACTTC. Its translation is CASSPQLAGVAHEQYF. The V call is TRBV9, the J call TRBJ2-7, with 9 bases that match TRBD2. The CDR3 spans 16 residues. J lost 5 bases, V lost 4 bases, and 13 bases had no gene match. Germline V gene data show CDR1 as SGDLS and CDR2 as YYNGEE.

The V call is TRBV5-1, the J call TRBJ1-2, with D tentatively TRBD1 (6 bases). This CDR3 is built from 14 residues. V lost 3 bases to trimming and J lost 8 bases, with 17 bases between them. Per germline, CDR1 SGHRS and CDR2 YFSETQ. The CDR3 region has the DNA TGCGCCAGCAGCTCCTTACAGGGAACAGGAGGCTACACCTTC. Its protein product is CASSSLQGTGGYTF.